This T cell receptor (beta chain) was found in a study of CD8+CD57+ T cells in acquired aplastic anemia. Study-level background: Mean yield of DNA from sorted CD4+ and CD8+ cells was 2.5 to 4 ug.

Genomic DNA constituted the template upon which TCR beta VDJ and CDR3 profiling was performed. TCRdb re-called the reads with MiXCR, one entry per CDR3 protein. The table lists about 200,000 distinct CDR3 sequences, roughly 45% of them singletons. Trimming took off 1 base at V and 4 bases at J, with 10 bases between the two ends. CDR1 is SEHNR and CDR2 is FQNEAQ in the germline V gene (reference sequence). The CDR3 spans 14 residues. On this clonotype itself: Antigen specificity is unknown.

Study outcomes and limitations: Patients versus controls showed no significant CD8+ Simpson's diversity difference. Common to patients and controls were twenty-nine CD8+ CDR3 sequences.

Patients sequenced had flow cytometry evidence of CD8+CD57+ cell expansion. This chain uses TRBV7-9 with TRBJ2-5; D might be TRBD1 (6 bases). Sequencing input: sorted CD4+, CD8+, or CD8+CD57+ T cells (not recorded which) from PBMCs. This receptor was taken from a human donor with aplastic anemia. The CDR3 coding sequence is TGTGCCAGCAGCTTAGGACCAGGGGTAGAGACCCAGTACTTC. Encoded protein: CASSLGPGVETQYF.